Following are 18 T cell receptor beta chains from one sample sequenced in a study of T-cell memory formation after mild COVID-19. TCRdb used MiXCR to reprocess the 5' RACE reads, holding one entry per CDR3 protein. The table shows 250,000 or so distinct CDR3 sequences, with roughly 10% occurring only once. Sequenced input: PBMCs or a T cell subset sorted from them (not recorded which). All receptors come from a man aged 18 to 30 who had mild COVID-19 (a few samples of this study predate the infection). Cell type and time point are not known.

Regarding this clonotype: Germline is not matched at one junction end, which may reflect a read error. The chain uses TRBV4-2 and TRBJ2-7, with D tentatively TRBD2 (5 bases). There are 14 residues in the CDR3. CDR1 is LGHNA and CDR2 is YNFKEQ in the germline V gene. CDR3 region: CVSRSHGEHYEQYF. In DNA form, the CDR3 reads TGTGTCAGCAGATCGCACGGGGAGCATTACGAGCAGTACTTC.

The table lists this clonotype with a few counts. CDR3 coding DNA: TGTGCCAGCAGCTTAGATGTGTGGGAGACCCAGTACTTC. This codes for CASSLDVWETQYF. The chain has TRBV7-2 and TRBJ2-5; no clear D gene. CDR3 length equals 13 residues. V lost 1 base, J lost 5 bases, and 8 bases lay in between. Germline-derived CDR1 and CDR2 are SGHTA and FQGNSA. Complete variable domain (other parts from reference TRBV7-2 and TRBJ2-5): GAGVSQSPSNKVTEKGKDVELRCDPISGHTALYWYRQSLGQGLEFLIYFQGNSAPDKSGLPSDRFSAERTGGSVSTLTIQRTQQEDSAVYLCASSLDVWETQYFGPGTRLLVL.

The chain combines TRBV9 with TRBJ2-7; D possibly corresponds to TRBD2 (5 bases). CDR1 and CDR2 from the germline V gene are SGDLS and YYNGEE. V lost 1 base and J 0 bases, leaving 11 bases between the germline ends. The CDR3 totals 15 residues. The CDR3, as DNA: TGTGCCAGCAGCGTACTGGGGAGTGACTCCTACGAGCAGTACTTC. Its translation is CASSVLGSDSYEQYF.

Here the CDR3 DNA reads TGTGCCACCAGTGATCGTCTAGCGGGGGGGGTCATCGAGCAGTTCTTC. As protein: CATSDRLAGGVIEQFF. The chain is built from TRBV24-1 and TRBJ2-1; TRBD2 matches at 12 bases. This CDR3 is built from 16 residues. Per germline, CDR1 KGHDR and CDR2 SFDVKD. Unmatched junction bases numbered 9, after V lost 3 bases and J lost 10 bases.

The rearrangement joins TRBV7-2 to TRBJ2-4, with D tentatively TRBD2 (5 bases). Trimming left V 3 bases short and J 8 bases short, with 11 bases between. This CDR3 region has 13 residues. Germline-derived CDR1 and CDR2 are SGHTA and FQGNSA. The DNA for the CDR3 is TGTGCCAGCAGCTTTAGAAAGGGAGACATTCAGTACTTC. Protein sequence: CASSFRKGDIQYF.

At least ten counts were recorded for this clonotype. The chain combines TRBV5-1 with TRBJ2-7, with D perhaps matching TRBD1 or TRBD2 (6 bases each). Germline CDR1 is SGHRS and CDR2 is YFSETQ. The ends were cut back, 4 bases at V and 6 bases at J, with 17 bases in the middle. The CDR3 loop spans 14 amino acids. The CDR3 region has the DNA TGCGCCAGCAGCCCACAGGGAGTCGGGGGCGAGCAGTACTTC. It specifies CASSPQGVGGEQYF.

At least ten counts were recorded for this clonotype. J is TRBJ1-5 and V is TRBV4-3; 8 nucleotides match TRBD1. V shed 4 bases and J 2 bases; nucleotides not matched to a gene: 13. Germline values: CDR1 LGHNA, CDR2 YSLEER. The CDR3 length is 18 residues. CDR3: CASSLSWGPDRGNQPQHF. The CDR3, as DNA: TGCGCCAGCAGCCTGAGTTGGGGCCCGGACAGGGGCAATCAGCCCCAGCATTTT.

At least ten counts were recorded for this clonotype. V usage is TRBV7-2 and J usage is TRBJ2-1, with D possibly being TRBD1 (6 bases). Trimming pared 5 bases from V and 0 bases from J, leaving 14 bases between. Germline V gene lookup returns CDR1 SGHTA and CDR2 FQGNSA. The CDR3 sequence is 16 residues long. CDR3 loop: CASSTRTASSYNEQFF. In nucleotides, the CDR3 is TGTGCCAGCAGCACCCGGACAGCGAGCTCCTACAATGAGCAGTTCTTC.

The sample holds many counts of this clonotype. The V gene is TRBV7-2, the J gene TRBJ2-2, with 9 bases identical to TRBD2. The CDR3 contains 15 residues. J lost 4 bases, V lost 5 bases, and 5 bases had no gene match. The germline CDR1 and CDR2 sequences are SGHTA and FQGNSA. For the CDR3, the DNA is TGTGCCAGCAGCCCGCGGGGGGGCCCCACCGGGGAGCTGTTTTTT. It is translated as CASSPRGGPTGELFF.

Ten or more counts support this clonotype. The chain has TRBV5-1 and TRBJ1-1; 8 bases fit TRBD1. There are 13 residues in the CDR3. After removal of 3 bases from V and 8 bases from J, the junction contained 6 bases not matched to a gene. Germline V lookup: CDR1 SGHRS, CDR2 YFSETQ. CDR3 region: CASSSPQGVEAFF. DNA of the CDR3: TGCGCCAGCAGCTCGCCACAGGGGGTCGAAGCTTTCTTT.

There are many counts of this clonotype. This chain connects TRBV18 to TRBJ2-5, with D unclear. The germline V and J ends were trimmed by 3 bases and 4 bases, with 9 bases remaining between them. CDR1 is KGHSH and CDR2 is LQKENI in the germline V gene. The CDR3 runs to 13 residues. The DNA for the CDR3 is TGTGCCAGCTCACCGACACGCGGAGAGACCCAGTACTTC. The encoded protein is CASSPTRGETQYF.

The J gene is TRBJ1-5, the V gene TRBV19, with unresolved D. The CDR3 totals 13 residues. The germline V and J ends were trimmed by 5 bases and 4 bases, with 9 bases remaining between them. Looked up from germline, CDR1 is LNHDA and CDR2 is SQIVND (reference sequence). CDR3 amino acids: CASSRQVNQPQHF. The CDR3 nucleotides are TGTGCCAGTAGTCGTCAGGTTAATCAGCCCCAGCATTTT.

In its sample, this clonotype was seen a few times. The chain joins TRBV14 to TRBJ2-3, with D unresolved. CDR3 length: 15 residues. In germline, CDR1 is SGHDN, CDR2 FVKESK. V gave up 1 base and J gave up 1 base, with 9 bases separating them. The CDR3 here is CASSQGVRRTDTQYF. The CDR3 DNA reads TGTGCCAGCAGCCAAGGGGTGCGCCGCACAGATACGCAGTATTTT.

The gene calls are TRBV6-2 or TRBV6-3 and TRBJ1-6; D not resolved. This CDR3 has 12 amino acids. Germline CDR1 reads MNHEY; CDR2 reads SVGEGT. Trimming shortened V by 2 bases and J by 7 bases, and 3 bases separated the two germline ends. The CDR3 loop is CASSYRNSPLHF. CDR3 coding DNA: TGTGCCAGCAGTTACAGGAATTCACCCCTCCACTTT.

V usage is TRBV6-5 and J usage is TRBJ2-5; D may be TRBD1 (6 bases). CDR1 and CDR2 (germline): MNHEY, SVGAGI. This CDR3 contains 13 residues. Trimming shortened V by 6 bases and J by 5 bases, and 13 bases separated the two germline ends. The CDR3 DNA sequence: TGTGCCAGCAGACCCCAGGGGTCTGAGACCCAGTACTTC. This translates into CASRPQGSETQYF.

The chain carries TRBV5-1 and TRBJ1-2; D gene ambiguous. There are 13 residues in the CDR3. Deletions cut 1 base from V and 3 bases from J, with 7 bases between. Germline CDR1 is SGHRS and CDR2 is YFSETQ. CDR3 sequence (DNA): TGCGCCAGCAGCTTGAACATTCACTATGGCTACACCTTC. It codes for CASSLNIHYGYTF.

This clonotype appeared a few times. The rearrangement links TRBV19 to TRBJ1-2; TRBD1 is a possible D gene (6 bases). This CDR3 has 13 amino acids. Germline-derived CDR1 and CDR2 are LNHDA and SQIVND (reference sequence). The ends were cut back, 6 bases at V and 8 bases at J, with 16 bases in the middle. The CDR3 loop is CASRESLGGGYTF. The CDR3 coding sequence is TGTGCCAGTAGAGAGTCGCTAGGGGGAGGCTACACCTTC. Full variable domain (rest looked up from reference TRBV19 and TRBJ1-2): DGGITQSPKYLFRKEGQNVTLSCEQNLNHDAMYWYRQDPGQGLRLIYYSQIVNDFQKGDIAEGYSVSREKKESFPLTVTSAQKNPTAFYLCASRESLGGGYTFGSGTRLTVV.

This chain links TRBV24-1 with TRBJ2-3; TRBD1 or TRBD2 may be the D gene (5 bases each). In germline, CDR1 is KGHDR, CDR2 SFDVKD. V lost 2 bases to trimming and J lost 6 bases, with 14 bases between them. The CDR3 is 15 residues long. The DNA of the CDR3 is TGTGCCACCAGTGATTCGGGGCCCTCGAGGGATACGCAGTATTTT. Translating it yields CATSDSGPSRDTQYF.